This T cell receptor beta chain comes out of a study of blood T cell repertoires in COVID-19. For the study at large: Nucleic acid was either cDNA or gDNA, and it came from T cells, B-cell-depleted T cells, or PBMCs.

Sequenced by immunoSEQ multiplex PCR; TCRdb stores in-frame clones only, minus some. The table lists fewer than 350,000 clones, around 86% of them singletons. The V end was cut by 0 bases, the J end by 8 bases, with 13 bases between. The CDR3 contains 15 residues. The germline V gene has CDR1 MGHRA and CDR2 YSYEKL. The sequence was obtained from a woman between 40 and 50 years old with acute COVID-19. The J gene is TRBJ1-4, the V gene TRBV4-1; perhaps TRBD1 as D (6 bases). The specimen was PBMCs or T cells enriched from blood (not recorded which). The CDR3 DNA is TGCGCCAGCAGCCAAGAAGGCCGTAGGGGGGAAAAACTGTTTTTT. As protein: CASSQEGRRGEKLFF.